This paragraph reports one TCR beta chain. Its target is not known. Through a sample-barcoded 5' primer and a J-beta primer mix, a second PCR was run for 7 to 11 cycles. One entry per CDR3 protein, called by TCRdb with MiXCR from the 5' RACE reads. The table includes 1.8 million or so distinct CDR3 sequences, roughly two fifths detected once. The data stem from a study of blood T cells in healthy people across ages. Findings and caveats of the study: Possibly, changes in expanded clonotypes were confounded because donor CMV status was unknown. The diversity estimates, figures obtained from one million T cells, were considered underestimates.

Germline V gene sequence: CDR1 SGHTA, CDR2 FQGNSA. CDR3 length: 17 residues. V shed 0 bases, J shed 2 bases, and the junction held 3 bases outside the gene matches. Material for sequencing was blood. This chain links TRBV7-2 with TRBJ2-5, with 13 bases matching TRBD2. The TCR was taken from a human donor in good health. CDR3 region: CASSLARGLAGQETQYF. CDR3 DNA: TGTGCCAGCAGCTTAGCTCGGGGACTAGCGGGACAAGAGACCCAGTACTTC.